One TCR beta chain is described in this entry. Trimming cost V 2 bases and J 7 bases; bases outside gene matches: 14. The V gene's germline CDR1 is LNHDA and CDR2 SQIVND (reference sequence). This CDR3 contains 16 residues. Clones were sequenced by immunoSEQ multiplex PCR, and TCRdb holds only the in-frame ones, with some missing. The sample shows approximately 120,000 clones, less than 95% of them seen only once. The entry originates in a study of control samples from healthy donors and cancer patients. The chain has TRBV19 and TRBJ2-7; 7 bases line up with TRBD1. This TCR was recovered from a human donor in good health. The donor label of this sample is uncertain. Sequenced material: blood. CDR3 sequence: CASSIIRTGGRWEQYF. DNA of the CDR3: TGTGCCAGTAGTATAATCCGGACAGGCGGCCGGTGGGAGCAGTACTTC.